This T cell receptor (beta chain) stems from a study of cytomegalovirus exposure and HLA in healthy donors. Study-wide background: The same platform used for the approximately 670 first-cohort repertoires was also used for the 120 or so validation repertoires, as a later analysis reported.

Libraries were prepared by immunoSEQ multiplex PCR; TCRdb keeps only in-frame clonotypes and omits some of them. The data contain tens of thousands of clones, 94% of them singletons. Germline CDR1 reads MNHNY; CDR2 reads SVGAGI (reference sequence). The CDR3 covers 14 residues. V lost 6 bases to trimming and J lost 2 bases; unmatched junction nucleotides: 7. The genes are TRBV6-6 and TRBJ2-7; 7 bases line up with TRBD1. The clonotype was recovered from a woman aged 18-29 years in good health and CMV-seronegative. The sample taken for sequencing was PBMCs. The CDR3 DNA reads TGTGCCAGCAGAAAGACAGGGATAGCCTACGAGCAGTACTTC. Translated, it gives CASRKTGIAYEQYF.